This entry lists 14 T cell receptor beta chains sequenced from one sample in a study of T-cell reconstitution after alpha-beta-depleted transplantation in children. For TCRbeta, the library was prepared with unique molecular identifiers. TCRdb analysed the PCR reads with MiXCR anew, one entry per CDR3 protein. The sample shows about 400,000 distinct CDR3 sequences, 13% of them seen only once. The material was PBMCs, obtained from the stem cell graft. All receptors come from a human donor who donated a stem cell graft to a child with Fanconi anemia.

This clonotype was seen ten or more times. The CDR3 sequence is CASRGGTQETQYF. The DNA for the CDR3 is TGCGCTTCAAGAGGGGGGACCCAAGAGACCCAGTACTTC. The chain couples TRBV5-1 to TRBJ2-5; D is tentatively TRBD1 or TRBD2 (6 bases each). CDR1 is SGHRS and CDR2 is YFSETQ in the germline V gene. This CDR3 is built from 13 residues.

The chain joins TRBV6-5 to TRBJ2-2, with D hard to call. This CDR3 region has 14 residues. Trimming removed 7 bases from V and 2 bases from J, with 11 bases in between. Germline lookup yields CDR1 MNHEY and CDR2 SVGAGI. CDR3 residues: CASNWAANTGELFF. The CDR3 bases are TGTGCCAGCAATTGGGCAGCCAACACCGGGGAGCTGTTTTTT.

V and J are TRBV28 and TRBJ1-2, with unresolved D. In germline, CDR1 is MDHEN, CDR2 SYDVKM. This CDR3 spans 13 amino acids. The V end lost 6 bases, the J end lost 7 bases, and 15 bases lay between the germline ends. As DNA, the CDR3 is TGTGCCAGCAGGGTCCCGCTTCTCCGTGGCTACACCTTC. Protein: CASRVPLLRGYTF.

This chain connects TRBV19 to TRBJ2-2; D not resolved. Deletions cut 1 base from V and 0 bases from J, with 9 bases between. This CDR3 spans 16 amino acids. CDR1 is LNHDA, CDR2 SQIVND, per germline (reference sequence). CDR3 in amino acids: CASSIVLISNTGELFF. The CDR3 bases are TGTGCCAGTAGTATAGTCTTGATCTCGAACACCGGGGAGCTGTTTTTT.

In its sample, this clonotype was seen many times. The V and J genes are TRBV6-2 or TRBV6-3 and TRBJ2-7; no clear D gene. V shed 5 bases and J shed 1 base, with 9 bases lying between them. Per the germline V gene, CDR1 is MNHEY and CDR2 is SVGEGT. The CDR3 is 13 amino acids. The CDR3 nucleotides are TGTGCCAGCAGTGACCTCCCTTCCTACGAGCAGTACTTC. This codes for CASSDLPSYEQYF.

This clonotype was counted between two and nine times. The chain links TRBV20-1 to TRBJ1-1; 10 bases map to TRBD1. Germline assignment: CDR1 DFQATT and CDR2 SNEGSKA (reference sequence). V dropped 6 bases and J dropped 5; count of bases not matched to a gene: 6. The CDR3 totals 13 residues. Here the CDR3 reads CSARTGGETEAFF. CDR3 nucleotides: TGCAGTGCCAGGACAGGGGGTGAAACTGAAGCTTTCTTT.

Ten or more counts support this clonotype. The chain recombines TRBV3-1 with TRBJ2-1; D might be TRBD2 (5 bases). The length of the CDR3 is 17 residues. Between the trimmed V and J ends, which lost 0 bases and 1 base, there was a span of 13 bases. The germline gives CDR1 LGHDT, CDR2 YNNKEL (reference sequence). CDR3 residues: CASSQDPPGDSYNEQFF. CDR3 bases: TGTGCCAGCAGCCAAGACCCCCCCGGGGATTCCTACAATGAGCAGTTCTTC.

In the case of this clonotype: At one end the junction does not follow the germline gene, possibly because of a read error. J is TRBJ2-7 and V is TRBV6-1, with 8 bases identical to TRBD1. The length of the CDR3 is 15 residues. Germline CDR1 and CDR2: MNHNS and SASEGT. The CDR3 DNA reads as TGTGCCAGCAGGGAAGGCCAGGGGGCTCCATACGAGCAGTACTTC. Residues: CASREGQGAPYEQYF.

The sample holds many counts of this clonotype. The rearrangement links TRBV12-3 or TRBV12-4 to TRBJ2-4, with D maybe TRBD2 (6 bases). The CDR3 contains 15 residues. V was clipped by 5 bases and J by 2 bases, with 13 bases between them. The CDR3 nucleotides are TGTGCCAGCAGTGCGGGATCGGGGTCCAAAAACATTCAGTACTTC. It specifies CASSAGSGSKNIQYF.

The chain recombines TRBV5-4 with TRBJ1-2, with D uncertain. Deletions cut 0 bases from V and 6 bases from J, with 15 bases between. This CDR3 spans 15 amino acids. Germline CDR1 reads SGHNT; CDR2 reads YYREEE (reference sequence). The CDR3 nucleotides read TGTGCCAGCAGCTTGGCCGCCCAGGTCGGTCATGGCTACACCTTC. It encodes CASSLAAQVGHGYTF.

The chain has TRBV11-2 and TRBJ2-7; no definite D call. The germline CDR1 and CDR2 sequences are SGHAT and FQNNGV. Trimming took 4 bases from V and 6 from J, leaving 10 bases between them. CDR3 length: 12 amino acids. This CDR3 is CASSSGPLEQYV. CDR3 nucleotides: TGTGCCAGCAGCTCAGGTCCCCTCGAGCAGTACGTC.

The genes are TRBV20-1 and TRBJ2-3; weak D call: TRBD1 (5 bases). From germline, CDR1 is DFQATT and CDR2 SNEGSKA (reference sequence). Trimming removed 6 bases at V and 6 bases at J, with 16 bases between. The CDR3 runs to 13 residues. CDR3 region: CSASVGGADTQYF. As DNA, the CDR3 is TGCAGTGCCTCCGTAGGTGGGGCCGATACGCAGTATTTT.

This clonotype occurred a few times. The chain joins TRBV10-3 to TRBJ1-2; D is ambiguous. Germline V gene data show CDR1 as ENHRY and CDR2 as SYGVKD. This CDR3 contains 16 residues. Deletions cut 3 bases from V and 2 bases from J, with 16 bases between. CDR3: CAISEGDWKGNYGYTF. Here the CDR3 DNA reads TGTGCCATCAGTGAAGGAGACTGGAAAGGGAACTATGGCTACACCTTC.

The rearrangement uses TRBV12-3 or TRBV12-4 and TRBJ2-1; 8 bases align to TRBD2. Losses at the gene ends were 11 bases for V and 4 bases for J; bases not matched to a gene: 25. The CDR3 length is 19 residues. Here the CDR3 DNA reads TGTGCCTTCTGTTTTTTATCGACCACCCGGCTAGCGGGTTACAATGAGCAGTTCTTC. This translates into CAFCFLSTTRLAGYNEQFF.